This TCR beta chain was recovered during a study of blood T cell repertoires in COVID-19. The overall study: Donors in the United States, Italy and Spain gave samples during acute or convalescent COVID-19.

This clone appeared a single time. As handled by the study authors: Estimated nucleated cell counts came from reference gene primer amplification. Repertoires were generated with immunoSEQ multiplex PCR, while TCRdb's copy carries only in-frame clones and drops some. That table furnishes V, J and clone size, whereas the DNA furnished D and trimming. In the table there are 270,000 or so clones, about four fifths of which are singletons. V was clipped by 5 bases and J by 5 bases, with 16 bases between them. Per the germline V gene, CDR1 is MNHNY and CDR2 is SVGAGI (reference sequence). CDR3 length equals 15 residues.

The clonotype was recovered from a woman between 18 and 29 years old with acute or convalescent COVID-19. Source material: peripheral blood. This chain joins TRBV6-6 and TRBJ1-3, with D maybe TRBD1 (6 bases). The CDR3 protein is CASSLNQGNRNTIYF. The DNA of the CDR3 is TGTGCCAGCAGTCTAAACCAGGGGAATAGAAACACCATATATTTT.